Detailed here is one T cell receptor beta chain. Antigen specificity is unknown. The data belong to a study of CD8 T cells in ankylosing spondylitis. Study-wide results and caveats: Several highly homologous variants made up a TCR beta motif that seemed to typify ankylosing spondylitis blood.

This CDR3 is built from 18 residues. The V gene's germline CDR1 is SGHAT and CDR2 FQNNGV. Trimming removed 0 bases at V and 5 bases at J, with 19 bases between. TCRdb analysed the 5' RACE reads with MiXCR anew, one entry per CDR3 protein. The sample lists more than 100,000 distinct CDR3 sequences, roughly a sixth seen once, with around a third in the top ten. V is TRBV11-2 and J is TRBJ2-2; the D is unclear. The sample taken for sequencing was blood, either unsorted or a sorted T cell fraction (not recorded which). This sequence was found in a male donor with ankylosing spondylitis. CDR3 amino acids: CASSLEITYLEWTGELFF. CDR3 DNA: TGTGCCAGCAGCTTAGAGATTACGTACCTCGAATGGACCGGGGAGCTGTTTTTT.